This T cell receptor (beta chain) was sequenced during a study of blood T cell repertoires in COVID-19. Sequencing used immunoSEQ multiplex PCR; TCRdb keeps in-frame clones, though not all of them. The table has 200,000 or so clones, approximately 87% seen once; the top ten hold over 2%. The source of this sequence is a woman in her forties or fifties with acute or convalescent COVID-19. The sample taken for sequencing was peripheral blood.

The DNA of the CDR3 is TGTGCCTGGAGTGTAGGGAGGAGGAACGAGCAGTACTTC. It encodes CAWSVGRRNEQYF. The chain couples TRBV30 to TRBJ2-7; possible D gene TRBD2, 6 bases. Germline V gene sequence: CDR1 GTSNPN, CDR2 SVGIG (reference sequence). The CDR3 covers 13 residues. V lost 0 bases, J lost 5 bases, and 11 bases lay in between.